This T cell receptor (beta chain) was captured in a study of T-cell reconstitution after alpha-beta-depleted transplantation in children. With regard to this clonotype: Its antigen is not identified.

General observations from the study: Recipient T cells and thymic progenitors that survived gave rise to the high TCRbeta diversity observed at day 60 in some patients. Alpha-beta T cells about two months after transplant reportedly derived from several hundred expanded graft clones. Newly produced T cells mostly provided counts and TCRbeta diversity after one year, as hyperexpanded clones declined.

Unique molecular identifiers were incorporated when the TCRbeta library was constructed. TCRdb re-called the PCR reads through MiXCR, storing one row per CDR3 protein. There are 250,000 or so distinct CDR3 sequences in the sample; 20% to 30% occur only once, and about 5% lies in the top ten. The sequencing here drew on PBMCs, mostly from graft donor cells, taken 360 days after TCRalphabeta/CD19-depleted stem cell transplant. This receptor was identified in a female patient aged 2-15 years who had a stem cell transplant for congenital amegakaryocytic thrombocytopenia, so the T cells may come from the graft donor.

CDR3 protein: CASSYNSPNTEKLFF. The CDR3 DNA sequence: TGTGCCAGCAGTTACAATAGCCCCAATACTGAAAAACTGTTTTTT. The rearrangement joins TRBV6-5 to TRBJ1-4; D uncertain. This CDR3 contains 15 residues. Trimming left V 2 bases short and J 7 bases short, with 14 bases between. CDR1 and CDR2 (germline): MNHEY, SVGAGI.